One sample yielded the 3 T cell receptor beta chains listed below, sequenced in a study of cytomegalovirus exposure and HLA in healthy donors. 60 Vbeta and 13 Jbeta primers were used in PCR. Here immunoSEQ multiplex PCR was the method, and the copy in TCRdb shows in-frame clones only, minus some. The top ten hold approximately 12% of the sample, which has 54,000 or so clones, around 62% seen once. Specimen: PBMCs. The receptors were gathered from a human donor in good health.

This clone was detected only a few times. V usage is TRBV6-6 and J usage is TRBJ2-1; 7 bases map to TRBD1. The CDR3 contains 15 residues. The germline gives CDR1 MNHNY, CDR2 SVGAGI (reference sequence). V lost 8 bases and J lost 1; bases outside the gene matches: 8. The CDR3 reads CASETEGASYNEQFF. The CDR3 DNA reads TGTGCCAGCGAGACAGAGGGGGCGTCCTACAATGAGCAGTTCTTC.

This clone was seen once. This chain connects TRBV7-9 to TRBJ1-2, with 11 bases matching TRBD1. The germline CDR1 and CDR2 sequences are SEHNR and FQNEAQ (reference sequence). After removal of 5 bases from V and 6 bases from J, the junction contained 8 bases not matched to a gene. The CDR3 has 15 residues. The DNA for the CDR3 is TGTGCCAGCAGCGTTGGACAGGGGGCGGTTCATGGCTACACCTTC. Translation gives CASSVGQGAVHGYTF.

This chain connects TRBV6-5 to TRBJ1-2; 7 bases fit TRBD1. V trimming: 2 bases; J trimming: 7 bases; junction bases outside the gene matches: 10. The CDR3 has 15 amino acids. Germline V gives CDR1 MNHEY, CDR2 SVGAGI. CDR3 sequence (DNA): TGTGCCAGCAGTTACAGGGGACAGCAAGATCTTGGCTACACCTTC. Translating gives CASSYRGQQDLGYTF.